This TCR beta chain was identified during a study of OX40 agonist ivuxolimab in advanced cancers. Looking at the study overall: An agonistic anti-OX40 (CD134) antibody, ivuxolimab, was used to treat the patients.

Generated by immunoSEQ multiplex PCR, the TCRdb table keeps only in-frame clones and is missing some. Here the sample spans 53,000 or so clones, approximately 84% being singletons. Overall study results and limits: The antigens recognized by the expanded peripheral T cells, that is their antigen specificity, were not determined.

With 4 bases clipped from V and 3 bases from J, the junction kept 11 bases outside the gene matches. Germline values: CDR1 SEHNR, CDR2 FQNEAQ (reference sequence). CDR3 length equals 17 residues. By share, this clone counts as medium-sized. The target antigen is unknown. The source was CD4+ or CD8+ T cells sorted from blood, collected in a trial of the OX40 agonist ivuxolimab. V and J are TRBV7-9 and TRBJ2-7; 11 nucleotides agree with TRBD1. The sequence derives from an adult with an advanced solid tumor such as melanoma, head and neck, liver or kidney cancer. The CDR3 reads CASSSGQGGTGGYEQYF. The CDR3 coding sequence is TGTGCCAGCAGCTCGGGACAGGGGGGGACTGGCGGCTACGAGCAGTACTTC.